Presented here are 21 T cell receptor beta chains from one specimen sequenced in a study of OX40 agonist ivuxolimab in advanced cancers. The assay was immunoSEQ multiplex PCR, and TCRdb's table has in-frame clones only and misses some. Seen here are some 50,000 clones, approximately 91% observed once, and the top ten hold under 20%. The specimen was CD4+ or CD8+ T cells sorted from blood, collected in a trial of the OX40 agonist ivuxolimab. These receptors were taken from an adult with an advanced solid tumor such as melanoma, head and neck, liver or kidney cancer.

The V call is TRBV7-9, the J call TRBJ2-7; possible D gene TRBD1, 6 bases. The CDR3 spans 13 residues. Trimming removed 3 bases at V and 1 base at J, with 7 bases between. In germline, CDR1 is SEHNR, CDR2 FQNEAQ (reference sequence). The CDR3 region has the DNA TGTGCCAGCAGCTTTACAGGGTCCTACGAGCAGTACTTC. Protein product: CASSFTGSYEQYF. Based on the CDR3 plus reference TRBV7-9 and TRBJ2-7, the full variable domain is DTGVSQNPRHKITKRGQNVTFRCDPISEHNRLYWYRQTLGQGPEFLTYFQNEAQLEKSRLLSDRFSAERPKGSFSTLEIQRTEQGDSAMYLCASSFTGSYEQYFGPGTRLTVT.

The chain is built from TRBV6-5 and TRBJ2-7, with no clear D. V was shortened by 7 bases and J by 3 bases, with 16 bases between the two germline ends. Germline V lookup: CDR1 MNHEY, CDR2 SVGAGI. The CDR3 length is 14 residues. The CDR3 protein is CASTPGQSFYEQYF. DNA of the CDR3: TGTGCCAGCACCCCCGGGCAGAGCTTCTACGAGCAGTACTTC.

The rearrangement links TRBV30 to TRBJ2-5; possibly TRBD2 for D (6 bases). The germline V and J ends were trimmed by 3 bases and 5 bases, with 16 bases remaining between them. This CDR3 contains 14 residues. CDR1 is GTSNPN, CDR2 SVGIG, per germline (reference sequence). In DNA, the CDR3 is TGTGCCTGGAGCACCGGAGGGGTTTGGGAGACCCAGTACTTC. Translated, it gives CAWSTGGVWETQYF.

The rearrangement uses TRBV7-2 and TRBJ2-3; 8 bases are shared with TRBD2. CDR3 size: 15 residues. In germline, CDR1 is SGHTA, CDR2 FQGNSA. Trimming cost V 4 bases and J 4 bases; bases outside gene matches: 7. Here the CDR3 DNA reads TGTGCCAGCAGCTCCAGCGGGGGCGGCGCAGATACGCAGTATTTT. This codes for CASSSSGGGADTQYF.

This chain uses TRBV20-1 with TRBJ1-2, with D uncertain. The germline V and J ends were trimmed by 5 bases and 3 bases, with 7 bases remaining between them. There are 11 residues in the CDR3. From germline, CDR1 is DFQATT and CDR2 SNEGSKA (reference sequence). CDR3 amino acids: CSAGNHYGYTF. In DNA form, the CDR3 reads TGCAGTGCTGGAAACCACTATGGCTACACCTTC.

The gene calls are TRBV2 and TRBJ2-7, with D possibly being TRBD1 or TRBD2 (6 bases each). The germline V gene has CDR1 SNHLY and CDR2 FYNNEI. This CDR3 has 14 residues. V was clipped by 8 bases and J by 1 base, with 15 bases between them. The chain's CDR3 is CASVRGQGSYEQYF. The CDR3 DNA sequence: TGTGCCAGCGTCCGGGGGCAAGGGTCCTACGAGCAGTACTTC.

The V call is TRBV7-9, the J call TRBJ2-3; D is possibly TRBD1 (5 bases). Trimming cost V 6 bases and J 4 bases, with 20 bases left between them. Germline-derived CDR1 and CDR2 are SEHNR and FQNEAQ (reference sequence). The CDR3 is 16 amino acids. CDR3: CASRGQEINLADTQYF. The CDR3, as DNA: TGTGCCAGCAGGGGGCAAGAGATTAATCTCGCAGATACGCAGTATTTT.

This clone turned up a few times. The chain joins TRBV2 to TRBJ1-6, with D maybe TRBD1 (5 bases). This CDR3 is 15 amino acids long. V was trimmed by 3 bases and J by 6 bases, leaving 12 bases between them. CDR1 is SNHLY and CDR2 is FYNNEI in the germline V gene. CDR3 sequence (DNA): TGTGCCAGCAGTGAGGGGGGAATAGGTAATTCACCCCTCCACTTT. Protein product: CASSEGGIGNSPLHF.

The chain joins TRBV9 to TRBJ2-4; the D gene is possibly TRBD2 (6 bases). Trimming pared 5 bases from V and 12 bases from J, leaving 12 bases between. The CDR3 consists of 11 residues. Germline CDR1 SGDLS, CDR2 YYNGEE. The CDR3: CASSGDLGQYF. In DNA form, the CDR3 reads TGTGCCAGCAGTGGGGACTTGGGTCAGTACTTC. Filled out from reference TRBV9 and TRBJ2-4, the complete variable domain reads DSGVTQTPKHLITATGQRVTLRCSPRSGDLSVYWYQQSLDQGLQFLIQYYNGEERAKGNILERFSAQQFPDLHSELNLSSLELGDSALYFCASSGDLGQYFGAGTRLSVL.

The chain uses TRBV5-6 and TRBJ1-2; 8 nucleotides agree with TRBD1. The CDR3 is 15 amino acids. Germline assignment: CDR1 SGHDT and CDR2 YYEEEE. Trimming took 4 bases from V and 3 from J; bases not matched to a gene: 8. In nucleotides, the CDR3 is TGTGCCAGCAGCCGGGACAGGCGGACCTACTATGGCTACACCTTC. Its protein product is CASSRDRRTYYGYTF.

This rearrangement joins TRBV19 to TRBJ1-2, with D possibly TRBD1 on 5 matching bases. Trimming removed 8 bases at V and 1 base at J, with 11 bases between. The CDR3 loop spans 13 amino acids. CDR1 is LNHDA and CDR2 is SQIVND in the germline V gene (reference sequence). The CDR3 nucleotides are TGTGCCAGTTCCAGGACACATAACTATGGCTACACCTTC. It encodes CASSRTHNYGYTF.

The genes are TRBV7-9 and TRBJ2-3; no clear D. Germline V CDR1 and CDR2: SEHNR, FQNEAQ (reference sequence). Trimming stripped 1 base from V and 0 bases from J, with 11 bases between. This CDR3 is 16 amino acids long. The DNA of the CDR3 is TGTGCCAGCAGCTTAGTTATAGGATTTAGCACAGATACGCAGTATTTT. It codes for CASSLVIGFSTDTQYF.

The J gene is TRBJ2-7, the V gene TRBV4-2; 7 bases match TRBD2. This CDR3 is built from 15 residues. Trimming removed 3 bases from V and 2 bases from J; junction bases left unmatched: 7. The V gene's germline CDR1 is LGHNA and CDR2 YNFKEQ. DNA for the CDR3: TGTGCCAGCAGCCAGGGTTTGAGCGGGACCTACGAGCAGTACTTC. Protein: CASSQGLSGTYEQYF.

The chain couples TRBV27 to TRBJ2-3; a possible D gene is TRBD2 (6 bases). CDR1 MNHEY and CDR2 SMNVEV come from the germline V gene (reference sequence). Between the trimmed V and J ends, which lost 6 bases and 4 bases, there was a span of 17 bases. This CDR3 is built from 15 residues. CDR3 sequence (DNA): TGTGCCAGCAGCTCGCTAGCGTTTCGTCCAGATACGCAGTATTTT. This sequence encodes CASSSLAFRPDTQYF.

The CDR3 DNA sequence: TGTGCCAGCAGCCAAGACTCCCCCCTGACGGCGATTGGGGACTACGAGCAGTACTTC. Protein: CASSQDSPLTAIGDYEQYF. V is TRBV4-2 and J is TRBJ2-7; D uncertain. This CDR3 spans 19 amino acids. The germline V gene has CDR1 LGHNA and CDR2 YNFKEQ. V was trimmed by 0 bases and J by 3 bases, leaving 24 bases between them.

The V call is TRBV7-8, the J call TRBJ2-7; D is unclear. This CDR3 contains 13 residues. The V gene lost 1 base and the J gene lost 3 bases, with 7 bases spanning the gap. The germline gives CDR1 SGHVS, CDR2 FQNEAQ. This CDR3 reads CASSLGAVYEQYF. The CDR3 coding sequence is TGTGCCAGCAGCTTAGGGGCGGTCTACGAGCAGTACTTC.

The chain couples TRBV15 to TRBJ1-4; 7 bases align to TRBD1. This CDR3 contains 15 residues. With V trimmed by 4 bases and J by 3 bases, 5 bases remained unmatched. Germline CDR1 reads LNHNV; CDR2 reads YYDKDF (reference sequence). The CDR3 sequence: CATSISGTANEKLFF. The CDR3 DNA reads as TGTGCCACCAGCATTTCCGGGACAGCTAATGAAAAACTGTTTTTT. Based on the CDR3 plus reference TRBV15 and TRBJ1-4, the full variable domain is DAMVIQNPRYQVTQFGKPVTLSCSQTLNHNVMYWYQQKSSQAPKLLFHYYDKDFNNEADTPDNFQSRRPNTSFCFLDIRSPGLGDTAMYLCATSISGTANEKLFFGSGTQLSVL.

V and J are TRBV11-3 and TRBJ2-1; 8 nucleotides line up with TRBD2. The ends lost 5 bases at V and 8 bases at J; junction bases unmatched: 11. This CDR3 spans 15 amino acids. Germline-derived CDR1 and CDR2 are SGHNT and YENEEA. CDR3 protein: CASSLTSGGRDEQFF. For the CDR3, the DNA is TGTGCCAGCAGCCTAACTAGCGGAGGGCGGGATGAGCAGTTCTTC. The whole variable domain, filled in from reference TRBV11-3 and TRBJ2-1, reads EAGVVQSPRYKIIEKKQPVAFWCNPISGHNTLYWYLQNLGQGPELLIRYENEEAVDDSQLPKDRFSAERLKGVDSTLKIQPAELGDSAVYLCASSLTSGGRDEQFFGPGTRLTVL.

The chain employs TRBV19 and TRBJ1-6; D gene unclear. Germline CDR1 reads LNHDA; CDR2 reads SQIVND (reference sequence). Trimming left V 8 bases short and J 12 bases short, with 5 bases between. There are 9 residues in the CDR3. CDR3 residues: CASGRPLHF. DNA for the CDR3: TGTGCCAGTGGCCGACCCCTCCACTTT.

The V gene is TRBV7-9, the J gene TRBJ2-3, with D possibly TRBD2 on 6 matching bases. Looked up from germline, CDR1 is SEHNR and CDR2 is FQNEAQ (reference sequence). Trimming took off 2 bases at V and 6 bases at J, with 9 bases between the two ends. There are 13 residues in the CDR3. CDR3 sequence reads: CASSLSAGDTQYF. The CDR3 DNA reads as TGTGCCAGCAGCTTAAGTGCGGGGGATACGCAGTATTTT.

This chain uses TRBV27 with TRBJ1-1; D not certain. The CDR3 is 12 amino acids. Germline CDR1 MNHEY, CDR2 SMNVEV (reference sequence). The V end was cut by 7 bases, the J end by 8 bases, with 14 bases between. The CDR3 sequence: CASIGFRGEAFF. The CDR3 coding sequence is TGTGCCAGCATTGGGTTCCGGGGAGAAGCTTTCTTT.